This paragraph covers one TCR beta chain sequence. Trimming at V came to 4 bases and at J to 7 bases, leaving 9 bases not matched to a gene. This CDR3 contains 13 residues. Germline CDR1 GTSNPN, CDR2 SVGIG (reference sequence). The data are from a study of blood T cell repertoires in COVID-19. At the level of the study: Sources were T cells, B-cell-depleted T cells, or PBMCs; the material itself was cDNA or gDNA.

Original data processing: Amplification of reference gene primers was used by the study to estimate nucleated cell counts. Clones were sequenced by immunoSEQ multiplex PCR, and TCRdb holds only the in-frame ones, with some missing. The V and J calls and the clone size are those of that table, but D and trimming were determined from the DNA. The sample yields approximately 230,000 clones, approximately 90% seen once. Sequencing was carried out using peripheral blood. The clonotype was recovered from a man aged 18 to 35 with active or convalescent COVID-19. This sequence joins TRBV30 and TRBJ2-7, with 8 positions matching TRBD1. The CDR3 DNA follows: TGTGCCTGGACCCTCGGACAGGGAGGTGAGCAGTACTTC. It specifies CAWTLGQGGEQYF.